Listed here are 24 T cell receptor beta chains from one sample, sequenced in a study of shared clonotypes between healthy human individuals. Sequenced by immunoSEQ multiplex PCR; TCRdb stores in-frame clones only, minus some. The sample shows some 2,500,000 clones, more than 85% of them seen only once. Sample: naive CD4+ T cells from PBMCs. The subset is: CD45RA+ positively selected. The receptor set was obtained from a man between 18 and 35 years old in good health. Some clones in this sample may be carry-over from other donors' samples.

The chain joins TRBV7-2 to TRBJ2-1, with D maybe TRBD1 (5 bases). CDR3 size: 14 residues. With 5 bases removed from V and 4 bases from J, the gap between germline ends came to 12 bases. From germline, CDR1 is SGHTA and CDR2 FQGNSA. Here the CDR3 reads CASSPSTDYNEQFF. CDR3 DNA: TGTGCCAGCAGCCCGTCGACAGATTACAATGAGCAGTTCTTC.

The chain carries TRBV18 and TRBJ2-1, with D possibly being TRBD2 (7 bases). CDR1 is KGHSH and CDR2 is LQKENI in the germline V gene. The CDR3 covers 16 residues. V lost 0 bases and J lost 7, with 16 bases in between. As DNA, the CDR3 is TGTGCCAGCTCACCACCGACGGGGGGCGCGCTGAATGAGCAGTTCTTC. This codes for CASSPPTGGALNEQFF. Full variable domain (rest looked up from reference TRBV18 and TRBJ2-1): NAGVMQNPRHLVRRRGQEARLRCSPMKGHSHVYWYRQLPEEGLKFMVYLQKENIIDESGMPKERFSAEFPKEGPSILRIQQVVRGDSAAYFCASSPPTGGALNEQFFGPGTRLTVL.

The chain couples TRBV28 to TRBJ2-1; D remains ambiguous. Between the trimmed V and J ends, which lost 4 bases and 0 bases, there was a span of 13 bases. Germline CDR1 is MDHEN and CDR2 is SYDVKM. This CDR3 comprises 16 residues. The CDR3 sequence is CASSSLADSSYNEQFF. CDR3 nucleotides: TGTGCCAGCAGTTCCCTGGCGGATAGCTCCTACAATGAGCAGTTCTTC.

This clone appeared a single time. This chain joins TRBV10-1 and TRBJ2-7; D unclear. There are 13 residues in the CDR3. Germline V CDR1 and CDR2: WNHNN, SYGVQD (reference sequence). Trimming cost V 7 bases and J 0 bases, with 10 bases left between them. The chain's CDR3 is CASKGNSSYEQYF. In DNA, the CDR3 is TGCGCCAGCAAGGGCAACTCCTCCTACGAGCAGTACTTC.

The CDR3 nucleotides are TGTGCCAGCAGCTTAGGTGTTGTTGGAAACACCATATATTTT. It yields the protein CASSLGVVGNTIYF. V gene TRBV11-2 combines with J gene TRBJ1-3, with D unclear. Trimming took off 1 base at V and 3 bases at J, with 7 bases between the two ends. Germline loops: CDR1 SGHAT, CDR2 FQNNGV. The CDR3 loop spans 14 amino acids.

The V gene is TRBV6-6, the J gene TRBJ1-1, with TRBD1 matching over 9 bases. V lost 6 bases to trimming and J lost 11 bases; unmatched junction nucleotides: 13. CDR3 length: 14 residues. CDR1 and CDR2 from the germline V gene are MNHNY and SVGAGI (reference sequence). The CDR3 sequence: CASRPSRDRVFAFF. CDR3 bases: TGTGCCAGCAGACCCTCCCGGGACAGGGTTTTTGCTTTCTTT.

The chain links TRBV25-1 to TRBJ1-1; 10 positions agree with TRBD1. The CDR3 contains 13 residues. Germline V lookup: CDR1 MGHDK, CDR2 SYGVNS. V gave up 5 bases and J gave up 11 bases; unmatched junction bases: 8. The CDR3 region has the DNA TGTGCCAGCAGTACAACGCGGACAGGGGGGGCTTTCTTT. This translates into CASSTTRTGGAFF.

V usage is TRBV30 and J usage is TRBJ2-2; maybe TRBD1 (6 bases). This CDR3 is built from 15 residues. Germline V lookup: CDR1 GTSNPN, CDR2 SVGIG (reference sequence). Trimming took 7 bases from V and 6 from J, leaving 21 bases between them. The chain's CDR3 is CASYLGVGGPGELFF. In nucleotides, the CDR3 is TGTGCCTCTTATCTAGGGGTAGGGGGACCCGGGGAGCTGTTTTTT.

The gene calls are TRBV10-3 and TRBJ2-7, with 10 bases that match TRBD1. From germline, CDR1 is ENHRY and CDR2 SYGVKD. Trimming took 2 bases from V and 0 from J; bases not matched to a gene: 4. The CDR3 runs to 16 residues. The CDR3 region has the DNA TGTGCCATCAGTGAGGGGACAGGGGCCCACTCCTACGAGCAGTACTTC. Amino acid sequence: CAISEGTGAHSYEQYF.

In regard to this clone: Other DNA sequences in the sample encode the same CDR3. V and J are TRBV9 and TRBJ2-1; perhaps TRBD1 as D (5 bases). This CDR3 is 12 amino acids long. Germline-derived CDR1 and CDR2 are SGDLS and YYNGEE. V was clipped by 2 bases and J by 7 bases, with 7 bases between them. As DNA, the CDR3 is TGTGCCAGCAGCGTCCAGGGAAATGAGCAGTTCTTC. The encoded protein is CASSVQGNEQFF.

The chain has TRBV4-1 and TRBJ2-7; D may be TRBD1 (6 bases). This CDR3 contains 16 residues. In germline, CDR1 is MGHRA, CDR2 YSYEKL. Trimming left V 4 bases short and J 1 base short, with 17 bases between. CDR3 region: CASSPPGQTDSYEQYF. In DNA, the CDR3 is TGCGCCAGCAGCCCACCCGGACAGACCGATTCCTACGAGCAGTACTTC.

The chain employs TRBV6-1 and TRBJ1-5, with no clear D. The CDR3 length is 16 residues. Trimming took off 2 bases at V and 1 base at J, with 12 bases between the two ends. Germline V gives CDR1 MNHNS, CDR2 SASEGT. CDR3 sequence (DNA): TGTGCCAGCAGTGAAAAACGTAGGCTAAGCAATCAGCCCCAGCATTTT. This translates into CASSEKRRLSNQPQHF.

The CDR3 coding sequence is TGTGCCAGCAGTTTAGCGGGAGGGCCGGTCAATGAGCAGTTCTTC. This sequence encodes CASSLAGGPVNEQFF. The chain is built from TRBV2 and TRBJ2-1, with 11 bases matching TRBD2. The germline CDR1 and CDR2 sequences are SNHLY and FYNNEI. V was pared by 5 bases and J by 6 bases, with 6 bases of the junction left unmatched. The CDR3 length is 15 residues.

Regarding this clone: Other DNA sequences in this specimen translate into the identical CDR3. The gene calls are TRBV5-1 and TRBJ2-4; D is unclear. This CDR3 has 12 amino acids. Trimming left V 0 bases short and J 5 bases short, with 3 bases between. Germline lookup yields CDR1 SGHRS and CDR2 YFSETQ. The CDR3 DNA is TGCGCCAGCAGCTTGGATCAAAACATTCAGTACTTC. Its translation is CASSLDQNIQYF. Together with reference TRBV5-1 and TRBJ2-4, the CDR3 gives the full variable domain: KAGVTQTPRYLIKTRGQQVTLSCSPISGHRSVSWYQQTPGQGLQFLFEYFSETQRNKGNFPGRFSGRQFSNSRSEMNVSTLELGDSALYLCASSLDQNIQYFGAGTRLSVL.

The V gene is TRBV5-1, the J gene TRBJ2-5; no firm D call. Germline V CDR1 and CDR2: SGHRS, YFSETQ. V dropped 1 base and J dropped 4 bases, with 14 bases sitting between them. This CDR3 region has 15 residues. The CDR3 sequence is CASSLLPRPPETQYF. DNA of the CDR3: TGCGCCAGCAGCTTGTTACCCAGGCCCCCAGAGACCCAGTACTTC.

This chain joins TRBV27 and TRBJ2-7; D is ambiguous. Trimming left V 8 bases short and J 3 bases short, with 8 bases between. Germline V gene data show CDR1 as MNHEY and CDR2 as SMNVEV (reference sequence). The CDR3 loop spans 11 amino acids. Here the CDR3 DNA reads TGTGCCAGCGGCCCGTACTACGAGCAGTACTTC. Encoded protein: CASGPYYEQYF.

This clone was picked up one time. The rearrangement uses TRBV6-6 and TRBJ2-7, with D perhaps TRBD1 (6 bases). V was clipped by 2 bases and J by 0 bases, with 11 bases between them. Per germline, CDR1 MNHNY and CDR2 SVGAGI (reference sequence). This CDR3 spans 15 amino acids. The CDR3 coding sequence is TGTGCCAGCAGTTACCTGGACAGTCGCTCCTACGAGCAGTACTTC. This codes for CASSYLDSRSYEQYF.

This clone was recorded only once. The chain is built from TRBV28 and TRBJ1-1, with D possibly TRBD1 on 6 matching bases. The CDR3 has 15 amino acids. Trimming cost V 2 bases and J 4 bases, with 14 bases left between them. Germline CDR1 MDHEN, CDR2 SYDVKM. CDR3 loop: CASSLGGARGTEAFF. The CDR3 bases are TGTGCCAGCAGTTTAGGGGGGGCTCGGGGCACTGAAGCTTTCTTT.

The chain uses TRBV6-1 and TRBJ2-7; TRBD2 might be the D (6 bases). The V end lost 2 bases, the J end lost 3 bases, and 17 bases lay between the germline ends. The CDR3 is 16 residues long. Germline CDR1 MNHNS, CDR2 SASEGT. This CDR3 reads CASSELWGLPVYEQYF. In DNA, the CDR3 is TGTGCCAGCAGTGAACTATGGGGACTCCCGGTCTACGAGCAGTACTTC.

The chain combines TRBV14 with TRBJ1-6; perhaps TRBD1 as D (5 bases). The CDR3 contains 16 residues. Trimming shortened V by 2 bases and J by 7 bases, and 15 bases separated the two germline ends. CDR1 and CDR2 from the germline V gene are SGHDN and FVKESK. DNA of the CDR3: TGTGCCAGCAGCCAACCAACAGGCGCCGGCAATTCACCCCTCCACTTT. This sequence encodes CASSQPTGAGNSPLHF.

This clone has only one observation. The sample holds other DNA sequences that translate to the same CDR3. The chain has TRBV28 and TRBJ1-5; tentative D call: TRBD1 (5 bases). The V gene's germline CDR1 is MDHEN and CDR2 SYDVKM. The length of the CDR3 is 14 residues. V dropped 5 bases and J dropped 3 bases, with 11 bases sitting between them. This CDR3 reads CASSSDSYNQPQHF. In nucleotides, the CDR3 is TGTGCCAGCAGTAGTGACAGCTACAATCAGCCCCAGCATTTT.

V usage is TRBV28 and J usage is TRBJ2-3; D is perhaps TRBD2 (6 bases). Germline V gene data show CDR1 as MDHEN and CDR2 as SYDVKM. CDR3 length equals 15 residues. Deletions cut 5 bases from V and 0 bases from J, with 12 bases between. In nucleotides, the CDR3 is TGTGCCAGCAGTCCAGCGGGCGCTAGCACAGATACGCAGTATTTT. This codes for CASSPAGASTDTQYF.

The V gene is TRBV28, the J gene TRBJ2-7; no reliable D call. V dropped 3 bases and J dropped 0 bases, with 12 bases sitting between them. The CDR3 extends over 15 amino acids. Germline V lookup: CDR1 MDHEN, CDR2 SYDVKM. The DNA of the CDR3 is TGTGCCAGCAGTTTCCTTTCTCCCCCCTCCTACGAGCAGTACTTC. Translated, it gives CASSFLSPPSYEQYF.

The chain links TRBV30 to TRBJ2-1; 11 bases fit TRBD1. The CDR3 has 15 residues. The J segment lost 9 bases and the V segment lost 3 bases, leaving 10 bases of the junction unmatched. The germline gives CDR1 GTSNPN, CDR2 SVGIG (reference sequence). The CDR3 spells CAWRAGTGGVAEQFF. The CDR3 DNA reads as TGTGCCTGGAGGGCCGGGACAGGGGGAGTAGCTGAGCAGTTCTTC.